This T cell receptor beta chain stems from a study of OX40 agonist ivuxolimab in advanced cancers. General study findings and limits: Partly responding patients at 0.1-3.0 mg/kg showed some of the smallest clonal expansion. The CD4+ and CD8+ T cells in the blood had expanded clonally by week 6 at 0.1 to 3.0 mg/kg.

As concerns this clone: Antigen unknown.

The method was immunoSEQ multiplex PCR; TCRdb's version includes in-frame clones alone and lacks a portion of them. The sample consists of about 77,000 clones, over 70% of them appearing once. The CDR3 totals 15 residues. Germline V lookup: CDR1 PRHDT, CDR2 FYEKMQ (reference sequence). The ends were cut back, 0 bases at V and 4 bases at J, with 12 bases in the middle. The chain joins TRBV13 to TRBJ1-2; D call uncertain. Sample: CD4+ or CD8+ T cells sorted from blood, taken in a trial of the OX40 agonist ivuxolimab. This receptor was identified in an adult with an advanced solid tumor such as melanoma, head and neck, liver or kidney cancer. The CDR3 loop is CASSLGDYGAYGYTF. In DNA, the CDR3 is TGTGCCAGCAGCTTAGGTGATTACGGAGCCTATGGCTACACCTTC.